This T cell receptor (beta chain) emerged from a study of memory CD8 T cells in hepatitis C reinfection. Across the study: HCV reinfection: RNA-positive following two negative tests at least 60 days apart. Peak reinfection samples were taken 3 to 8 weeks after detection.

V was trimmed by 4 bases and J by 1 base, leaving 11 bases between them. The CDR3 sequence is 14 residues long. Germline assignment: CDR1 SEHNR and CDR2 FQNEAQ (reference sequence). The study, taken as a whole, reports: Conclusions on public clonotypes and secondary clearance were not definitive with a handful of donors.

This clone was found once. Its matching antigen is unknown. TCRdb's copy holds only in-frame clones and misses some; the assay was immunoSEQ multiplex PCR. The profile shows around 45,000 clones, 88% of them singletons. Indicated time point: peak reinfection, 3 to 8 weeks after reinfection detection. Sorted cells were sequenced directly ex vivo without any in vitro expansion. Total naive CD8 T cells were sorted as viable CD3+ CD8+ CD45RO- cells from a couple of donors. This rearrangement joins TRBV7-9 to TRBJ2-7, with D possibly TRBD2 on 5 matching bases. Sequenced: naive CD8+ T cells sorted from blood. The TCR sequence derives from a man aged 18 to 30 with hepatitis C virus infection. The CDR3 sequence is CASSSTGKSYEQYV. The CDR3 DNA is TGTGCCAGCAGCTCAACCGGGAAATCCTACGAGCAGTACGTC.